This T cell receptor beta chain was recovered during a study of blood T cells in healthy people across ages. The germline gives CDR1 SNHLY, CDR2 FYNNEI. This CDR3 spans 15 amino acids. Trimming took 4 bases from V and 0 from J, leaving 10 bases between them. Comments on this clonotype: Its matching antigen is unknown.

With a J-beta primer mix and a sample-barcoded 5' primer, a second PCR ran about 7 to 11 cycles. Every molecule of cDNA carried a tag from a template-switch adaptor with 12 random nucleotides. TCRdb reprocessed the 5' RACE reads with MiXCR, giving one entry per CDR3 protein. Here the sample spans about 1.7 million distinct CDR3 sequences, approximately 30% being singletons. General study results and limits: Long-lived donors exceeded aged donors in naive CD4+ cells and diversity. With naive T cell percentage, TCR beta diversity showed a strong correlation.

The chain couples TRBV2 to TRBJ1-5; D gene ambiguous. This receptor was obtained from a woman in her twenties or thirties in good health. Sequenced input: blood. CDR3 coding DNA: TGTGCCAGCAGTGGAGCGGGGAATAGCAATCAGCCCCAGCATTTT. It is translated as CASSGAGNSNQPQHF.